A selection of T cell receptor beta chains follows, all from one sample in a study of T cells in Graves' hyperthyroidism and ophthalmopathy. TCRdb independently ran MiXCR on the multiplex PCR reads; one entry per CDR3 protein. This table holds 400,000 to 500,000 distinct CDR3 sequences, 13% to 15% found once. The sample consisted of blood. The origin of the receptors is a woman under 30 with Graves' hyperthyroidism. CDR3s leave out the opening cysteine and the closing phenylalanine or tryptophan. Some rows have no size entry. The others give once, few or many, or a class for an expanded clone.

V gene	clone size	CDR3 protein
TRBV6-1	many	ASSDGQDYGYT
TRBV6-1	many	ASSWGRVNTEAF
TRBV7-9	NA	ASSSVAGLGYT
TRBV12-3/TRBV12-4	many	ASSSTGLGQPQH
TRBV5-1	NA	ASSLMAGGEKLF
TRBV5-4	many	ASSLGGLAASYEQY
TRBV2	many	ASSAGRGNEQF
TRBV6-4	few	ASSDSGGETQY
TRBV20-1	few	SARTSGRGIEETQY
TRBV20-1	many	SAGPASGNYNEQF
TRBV11-2	many	ASIRQATYEQY
TRBV7-3	few	ASSLTRQGRLY
TRBV11-3	many	ASSPRTGAGNEQF
TRBV6-2/TRBV6-3	many	ASNPGLGPQETQY
TRBV3-1	many	ASSQTGLGTEAF
TRBV20-1	few	SAYPTVNTEAF
TRBV18	few	ASSRTGDSPQH